This T cell receptor beta chain derives from a study of PD-L1 blockade in urothelial cancer. Study context: At 3 weeks after treatment start (second dose) and again at 6 weeks, blood was analyzed. Typically, measured as a median, blood samples had 150,000 or so T cells. Overall study results and limits: Below-median pretreatment blood TCR clonality was associated with improved progression-free and overall survival.

Points on this clone: Its antigen is unidentified.

This table comes from immunoSEQ multiplex PCR, and its TCRdb copy is limited to in-frame clones, with some not included. The table has about 87,000 clones, less than 90% seen once. This CDR3 has 11 amino acids. The germline V gene has CDR1 SQVTM and CDR2 ANQGSEA. V gave up 7 bases and J gave up 6 bases, with 13 bases separating them. The time point here: pretreatment peripheral blood. A total of 1 to 8 samples per patient were collected pretreatment and on-treatment. This sequence was found in a man aged 60-69 years with urothelial cancer. The chain employs TRBV29-1 and TRBJ2-7; TRBD1 is a possible D gene (7 bases). The sample in question was PBMCs, obtained around atezolizumab (anti-PD-L1) treatment. The CDR3 DNA follows: TGCAGCGGATTGCAGGGGGGCGAGCAGTACTTC. Its translation: CSGLQGGEQYF.